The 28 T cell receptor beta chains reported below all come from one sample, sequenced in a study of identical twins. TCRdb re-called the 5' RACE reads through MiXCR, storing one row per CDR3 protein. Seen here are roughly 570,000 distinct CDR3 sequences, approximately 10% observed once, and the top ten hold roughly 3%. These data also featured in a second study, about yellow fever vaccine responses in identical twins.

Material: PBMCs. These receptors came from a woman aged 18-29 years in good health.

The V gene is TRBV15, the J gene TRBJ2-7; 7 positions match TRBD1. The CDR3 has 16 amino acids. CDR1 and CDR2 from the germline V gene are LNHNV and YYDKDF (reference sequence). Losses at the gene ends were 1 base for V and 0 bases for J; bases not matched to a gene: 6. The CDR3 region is CATSRGRDSISYEQYF. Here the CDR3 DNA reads TGTGCCACCAGCAGAGGCCGGGACAGTATCTCCTACGAGCAGTACTTC.

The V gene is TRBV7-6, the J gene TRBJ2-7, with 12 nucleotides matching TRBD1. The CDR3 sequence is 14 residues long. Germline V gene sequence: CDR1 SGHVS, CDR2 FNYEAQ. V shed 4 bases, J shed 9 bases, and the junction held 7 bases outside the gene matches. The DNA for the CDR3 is TGTGCCAGCAGCTCGGGACAGGGGGCCGAAAGGCAGTACTTC. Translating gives CASSSGQGAERQYF.

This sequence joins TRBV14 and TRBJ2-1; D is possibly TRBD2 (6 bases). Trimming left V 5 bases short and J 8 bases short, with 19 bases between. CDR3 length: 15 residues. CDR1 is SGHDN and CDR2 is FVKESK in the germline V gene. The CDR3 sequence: CASSKSLASVDEQFF. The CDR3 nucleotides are TGTGCCAGCAGCAAGTCTCTGGCTAGCGTCGATGAGCAGTTCTTC.

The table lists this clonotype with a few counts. CDR3 nucleotide sequence: TGTGCCAGCAGACGGGGGACAGGGAATGAAAAACTGTTTTTT. Its translation: CASRRGTGNEKLFF. The chain combines TRBV6-1 with TRBJ1-4; 9 bases fit TRBD1. Trimming removed 6 bases from V and 5 bases from J; junction bases left unmatched: 4. Germline loops: CDR1 MNHNS, CDR2 SASEGT. The CDR3 sequence is 14 residues long.

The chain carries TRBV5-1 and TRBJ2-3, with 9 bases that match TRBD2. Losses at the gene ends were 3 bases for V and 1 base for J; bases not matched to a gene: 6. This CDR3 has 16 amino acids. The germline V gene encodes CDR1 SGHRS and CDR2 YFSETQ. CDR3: CASSSDQRGGTDTQYF. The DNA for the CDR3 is TGCGCCAGCAGCTCGGATCAGCGGGGGGGCACAGATACGCAGTATTTT.

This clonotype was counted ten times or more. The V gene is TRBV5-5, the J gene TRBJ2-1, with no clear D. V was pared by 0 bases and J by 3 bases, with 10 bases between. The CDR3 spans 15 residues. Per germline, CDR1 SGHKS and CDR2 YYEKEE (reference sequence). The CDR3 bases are TGTGCCAGCAGCTTGGTGGTTGGGCGCTACAATGAGCAGTTCTTC. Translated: CASSLVVGRYNEQFF.

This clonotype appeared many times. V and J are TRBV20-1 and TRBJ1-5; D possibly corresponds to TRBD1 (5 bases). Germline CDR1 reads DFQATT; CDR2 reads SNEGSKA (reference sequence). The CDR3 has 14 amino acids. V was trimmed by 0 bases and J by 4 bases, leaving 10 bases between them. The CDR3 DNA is TGCAGTGCTAGAGAGGGGACCTCGAATCAGCCCCAGCATTTT. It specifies CSAREGTSNQPQHF.

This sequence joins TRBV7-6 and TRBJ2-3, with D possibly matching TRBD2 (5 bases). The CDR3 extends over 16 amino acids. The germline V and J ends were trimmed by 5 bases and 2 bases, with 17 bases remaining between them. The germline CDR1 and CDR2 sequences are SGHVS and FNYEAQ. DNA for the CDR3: TGTGCCAGCAGCCCTATACTAGAAACCTACACAGATACGCAGTATTTT. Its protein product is CASSPILETYTDTQYF.

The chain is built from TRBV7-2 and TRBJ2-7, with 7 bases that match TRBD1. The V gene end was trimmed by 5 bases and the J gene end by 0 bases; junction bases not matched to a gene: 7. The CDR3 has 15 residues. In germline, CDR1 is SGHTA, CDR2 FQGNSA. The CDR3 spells CASSGWDSPSYEQYF. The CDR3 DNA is TGTGCCAGCAGCGGGTGGGACAGCCCCTCCTACGAGCAGTACTTC. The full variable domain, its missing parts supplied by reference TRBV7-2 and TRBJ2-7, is GAGVSQSPSNKVTEKGKDVELRCDPISGHTALYWYRQSLGQGLEFLIYFQGNSAPDKSGLPSDRFSAERTGGSVSTLTIQRTQQEDSAVYLCASSGWDSPSYEQYFGPGTRLTVT.

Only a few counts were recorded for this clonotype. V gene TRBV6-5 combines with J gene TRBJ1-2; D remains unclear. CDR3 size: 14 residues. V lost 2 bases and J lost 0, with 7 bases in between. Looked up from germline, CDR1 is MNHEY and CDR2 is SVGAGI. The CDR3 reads CASSYTEANYGYTF. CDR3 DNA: TGTGCCAGCAGTTACACGGAAGCTAACTATGGCTACACCTTC.

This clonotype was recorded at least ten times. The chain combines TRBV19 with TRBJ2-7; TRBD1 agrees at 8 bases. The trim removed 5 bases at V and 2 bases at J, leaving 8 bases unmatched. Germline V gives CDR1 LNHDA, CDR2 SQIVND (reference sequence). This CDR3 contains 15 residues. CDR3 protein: CASSVRQGPTYEQYF. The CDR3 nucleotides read TGTGCCAGTAGTGTTCGACAGGGGCCAACCTACGAGCAGTACTTC.

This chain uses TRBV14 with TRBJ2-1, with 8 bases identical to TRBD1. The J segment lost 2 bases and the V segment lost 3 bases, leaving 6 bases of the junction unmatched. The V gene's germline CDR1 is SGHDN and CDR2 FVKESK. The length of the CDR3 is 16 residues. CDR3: CASSQLLQGAYNEQFF. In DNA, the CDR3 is TGTGCCAGCAGCCAGCTGTTACAGGGGGCCTACAATGAGCAGTTCTTC.

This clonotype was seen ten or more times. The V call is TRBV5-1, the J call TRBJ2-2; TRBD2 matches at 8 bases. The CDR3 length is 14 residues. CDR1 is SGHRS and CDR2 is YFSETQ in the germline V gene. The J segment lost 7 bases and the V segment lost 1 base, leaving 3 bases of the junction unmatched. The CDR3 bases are TGCGCCAGCAGCTTGAGCGGGGGTAGCGGGGAGCTGTTTTTT. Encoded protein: CASSLSGGSGELFF.

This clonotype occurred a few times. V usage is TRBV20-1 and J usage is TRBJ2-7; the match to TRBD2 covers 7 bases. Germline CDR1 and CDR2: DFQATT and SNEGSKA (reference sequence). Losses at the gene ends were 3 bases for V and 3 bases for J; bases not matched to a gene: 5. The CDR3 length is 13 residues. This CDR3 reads CSASGGGDYEQYF. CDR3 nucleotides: TGCAGTGCTAGTGGCGGGGGTGACTACGAGCAGTACTTC.

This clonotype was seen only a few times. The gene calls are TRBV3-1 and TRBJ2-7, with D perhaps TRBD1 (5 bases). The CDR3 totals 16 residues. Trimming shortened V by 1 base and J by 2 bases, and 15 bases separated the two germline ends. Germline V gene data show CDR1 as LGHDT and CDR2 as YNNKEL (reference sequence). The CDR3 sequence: CASSQARTISAYEQYF. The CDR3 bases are TGTGCCAGCAGCCAAGCGCGGACAATCAGCGCCTACGAGCAGTACTTC.

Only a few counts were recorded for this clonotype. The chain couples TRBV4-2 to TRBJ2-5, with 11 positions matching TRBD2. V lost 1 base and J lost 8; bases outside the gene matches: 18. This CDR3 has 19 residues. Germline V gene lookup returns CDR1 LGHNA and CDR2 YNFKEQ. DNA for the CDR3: TGTGCCAGCAGCCAAGCCACCCTGATGACTGGGACTAGCGGAGATACCCAGTACTTC. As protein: CASSQATLMTGTSGDTQYF.

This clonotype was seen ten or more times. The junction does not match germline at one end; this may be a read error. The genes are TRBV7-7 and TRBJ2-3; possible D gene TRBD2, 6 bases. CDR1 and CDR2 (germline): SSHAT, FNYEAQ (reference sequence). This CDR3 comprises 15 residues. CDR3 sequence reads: CASSSGLANTDTQYF. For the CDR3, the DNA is TGTGCTAGCAGCTCGGGACTGGCAAACACAGATACGCAGTATTTT. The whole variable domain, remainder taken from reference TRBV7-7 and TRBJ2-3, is GAGVSQSPRYKVTKRGQDVTLRCDPISSHATLYWYQQALGQGPEFLTYFNYEAQPDKSGLPSDRFSAERPEGSISTLTIQRTEQRDSAMYRCASSSGLANTDTQYFGPGTRLTVL.

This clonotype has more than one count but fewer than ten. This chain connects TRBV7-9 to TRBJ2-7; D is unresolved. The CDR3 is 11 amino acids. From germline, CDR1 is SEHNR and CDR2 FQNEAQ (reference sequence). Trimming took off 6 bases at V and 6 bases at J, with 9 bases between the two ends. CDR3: CASRAGLEQYF. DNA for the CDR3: TGTGCCAGCAGGGCCGGGCTCGAGCAGTACTTC. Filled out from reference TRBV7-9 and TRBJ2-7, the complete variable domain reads DTGVSQNPRHKITKRGQNVTFRCDPISEHNRLYWYRQTLGQGPEFLTYFQNEAQLEKSRLLSDRFSAERPKGSFSTLEIQRTEQGDSAMYLCASRAGLEQYFGPGTRLTVT.

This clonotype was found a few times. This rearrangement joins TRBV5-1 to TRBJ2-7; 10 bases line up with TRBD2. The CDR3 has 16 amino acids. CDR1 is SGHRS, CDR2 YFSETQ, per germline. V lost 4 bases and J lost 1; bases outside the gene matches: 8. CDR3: CASSEISGGLSYEQYF. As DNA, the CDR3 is TGCGCCAGCAGCGAGATTAGCGGGGGGCTTTCCTACGAGCAGTACTTC.

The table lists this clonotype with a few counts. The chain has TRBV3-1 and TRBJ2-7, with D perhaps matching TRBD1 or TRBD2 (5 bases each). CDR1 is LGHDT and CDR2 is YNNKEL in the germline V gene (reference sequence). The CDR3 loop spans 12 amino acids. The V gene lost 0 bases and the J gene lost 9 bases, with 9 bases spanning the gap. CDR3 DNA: TGTGCCAGCAGCCAAGACCGGGACCTGCAGTACTTC. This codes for CASSQDRDLQYF.

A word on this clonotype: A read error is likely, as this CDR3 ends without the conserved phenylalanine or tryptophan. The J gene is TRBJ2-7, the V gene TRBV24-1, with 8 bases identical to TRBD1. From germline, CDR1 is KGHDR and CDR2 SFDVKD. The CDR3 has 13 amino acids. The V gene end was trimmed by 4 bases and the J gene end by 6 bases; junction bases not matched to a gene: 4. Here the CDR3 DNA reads TGTGCCACCAGTGACACAGGGGGTGGCGAGCAGTACTAC. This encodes CATSDTGGGEQYY.

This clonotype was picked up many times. The CDR3 loop is CASSLFGGEAFF. The CDR3 coding sequence is TGTGCCAGCAGCTTATTTGGAGGTGAAGCTTTCTTT. The chain is built from TRBV7-3 and TRBJ1-1; no reliable D call. V gave up 2 bases and J gave up 7 bases, with 8 bases separating them. The CDR3 contains 12 residues. The germline CDR1 and CDR2 sequences are SGHTA and FQGTGA.

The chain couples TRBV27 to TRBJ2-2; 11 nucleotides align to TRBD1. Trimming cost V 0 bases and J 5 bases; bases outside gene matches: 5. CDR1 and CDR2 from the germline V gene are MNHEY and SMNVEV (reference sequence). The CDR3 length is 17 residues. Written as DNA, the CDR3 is TGTGCCAGCAGTTTATCCGGACAGGGGGCGCGGACCGGGGAGCTGTTTTTT. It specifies CASSLSGQGARTGELFF.

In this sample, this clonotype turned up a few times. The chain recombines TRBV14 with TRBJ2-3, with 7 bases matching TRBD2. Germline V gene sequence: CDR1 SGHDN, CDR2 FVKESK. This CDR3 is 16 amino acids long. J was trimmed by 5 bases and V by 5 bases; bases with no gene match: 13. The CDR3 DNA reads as TGTGCCAGCAGCGGCTGGGATGCGGGAGTAGGAGATACGCAGTATTTT. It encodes CASSGWDAGVGDTQYF.

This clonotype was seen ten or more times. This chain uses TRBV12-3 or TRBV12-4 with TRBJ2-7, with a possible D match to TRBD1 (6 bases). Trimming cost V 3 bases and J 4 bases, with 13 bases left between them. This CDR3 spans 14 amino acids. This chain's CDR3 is CASSFRGSRYEQYF. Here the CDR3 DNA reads TGTGCCAGCAGTTTCAGGGGCTCCAGGTACGAGCAGTACTTC.

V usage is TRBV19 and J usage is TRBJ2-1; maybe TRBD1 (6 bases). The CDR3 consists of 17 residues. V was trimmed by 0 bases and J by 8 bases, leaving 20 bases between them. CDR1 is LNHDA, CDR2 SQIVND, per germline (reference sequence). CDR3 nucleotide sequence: TGTGCCAGTAGTATAGACCAAAATACAGGGAGAATCGATGAGCAGTTCTTC. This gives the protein CASSIDQNTGRIDEQFF.

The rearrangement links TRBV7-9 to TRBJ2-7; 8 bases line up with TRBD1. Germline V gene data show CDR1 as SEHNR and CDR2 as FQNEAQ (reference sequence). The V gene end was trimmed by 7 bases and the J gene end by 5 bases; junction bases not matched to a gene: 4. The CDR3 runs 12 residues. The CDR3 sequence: CASKAGGHEQYF. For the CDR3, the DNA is TGTGCCAGCAAGGCAGGGGGCCACGAGCAGTACTTC.

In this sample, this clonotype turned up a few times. The CDR3 loop is CASSKKTDSKPYEQYF. In DNA form, the CDR3 reads TGTGCCAGCAGCAAGAAGACAGATAGCAAACCCTACGAGCAGTACTTC. The chain is built from TRBV21-1 and TRBJ2-7; TRBD1, the table's D call, lacks a check against the DNA. TRBV21-1 is a pseudogene locus. This CDR3 has 16 amino acids.